This section outlines one T cell receptor (beta chain) sequence together with its context. The data originate from a study of blood T cell repertoires in COVID-19. Study in general: Donors in the United States, Italy and Spain gave samples during acute or convalescent COVID-19. PBMCs, B-cell-depleted T cells, or T cells were the source of the cDNA or gDNA that made up the material.

There are 15 residues in the CDR3. In germline, CDR1 is LNHNV, CDR2 YYDKDF (reference sequence). The junction had 2 bases not matched to a gene; V was cut back by 1 base and J by 1 base. In the original workflow: Amplifying reference gene primers gave estimates of nucleated cell counts. Sequencing was performed with immunoSEQ multiplex PCR; in TCRdb, only in-frame clones are kept and a portion is missing. V and J calls and clone size are as listed in that table; D and trimming were resolved from the DNA. The data contain around 260,000 clones, around 80% of them singletons. Allocation to cohorts depended on clinical history reported by the participants.

The source is a man aged 25 to 45 with acute COVID-19. What was sequenced was PBMCs or T cells enriched from blood (not recorded which). The chain has TRBV15 and TRBJ2-3, with 7 bases that match TRBD1. CDR3 residues: CATSRGQGGTDTQYF. The CDR3 bases are TGTGCCACCAGCAGAGGACAGGGAGGCACAGATACGCAGTATTTT.